Listed below are T cell receptor beta chains from one sample, sequenced in a study of cytomegalovirus exposure and HLA in healthy donors. Measured with immunoSEQ multiplex PCR; TCRdb has only the in-frame clones, and not every one. The repertoire consists of more than 250,000 clones, with about nine tenths occurring once and the leading ten covering 0.7% to 0.85%. The material sequenced was PBMCs. These receptors all come from a woman in her late teens or twenties in good health and CMV-seronegative. Both conserved end residues are part of each CDR3. The D gene is left open where the match is weak. Expanded clones get a size class; other rows say once, few or many, or leave the size out.

>TRBD2|.|15|TRBJ2-1|TRBV7-3
TGTGCCAGCAGCTCTCCCGGGACTAGCGGTAATGAGCAGTTCTTC
CASSSPGTSGNEQFF
>TRBD1|.|15|TRBJ1-1|TRBV5-1
TGCGCCAGCAGCTCCACCCAGGGGGCGCGCACTGAAGCTTTCTTT
CASSSTQGARTEAFF
>TRBD2|.|15|TRBJ2-7|TRBV6-1
TGTGCCAGCAGTGAAGGCGGGGCTAGCGGGAGTTTTAGGTACTTC
CASSEGGASGSFRYF
>TRBD2|.|15|TRBJ2-7|TRBV5-6
TGTGCCAGCAGCTTGATCCTAGCGGGAGGCTACGAGCAGTACTTC
CASSLILAGGYEQYF
>TRBD2|.|16|TRBJ2-4|TRBV7-2
TGTGCCAGCAGCCTGGCGACTAGCGGCACCAAAAACATTCAGTACTTC
CASSLATSGTKNIQYF
>TRBD1|.|15|TRBJ1-4|TRBV7-6
TGTGCCAGCAGCCCAGGCGGCAGGGGGGCTGAAAAACTGTTTTTT
CASSPGGRGAEKLFF
>TRBD2|.|12|TRBJ2-1|TRBV6-5
TGTGCCAGCGGACTAGCGGACAATGAGCAGTTCTTC
CASGLADNEQFF
>.|.|14|TRBJ2-7|TRBV7-6
TGTGCCAGCAGCCCCAATCTGGCAACCTACGAGCAGTACTTC
CASSPNLATYEQYF
>.|few|12|TRBJ1-1|TRBV19
TGTGCCAGTAGTCCCACCGGGACAGAAGCTTTCTTT
CASSPTGTEAFF
>TRBD1|.|15|TRBJ1-3|TRBV5-6
TGTGCCAGCAGCCCAAGGGGGCCCTCTGGAAACACCATATATTTT
CASSPRGPSGNTIYF
>.|.|14|TRBJ1-5|TRBV19
TGTGCCAGTAGCCGATCGGGTACGGATCAGCCCCAGCATTTT
CASSRSGTDQPQHF
>.|.|14|TRBJ1-5|TRBV4-2
TGTGCCAGCAGCCACCCTAGTAGCAATCAGCCCCAGCATTTT
CASSHPSSNQPQHF
>TRBD2|.|14|TRBJ2-7|TRBV7-2
TGTGCCAGCAGCCTGAGGCGGGAGTTTCGGGAGCAGTACTTC
CASSLRREFREQYF
>.|.|15|TRBJ2-7|TRBV6-5
TGTGCCAGCAGTGTACAGGACGGAGGGCTTTACGAGCAGTACTTC
CASSVQDGGLYEQYF
>.|.|14|TRBJ2-3|TRBV29-1
TGCAGCGTCGCGGACGGGGGAAGCACAGATACGCAGTATTTT
CSVADGGSTDTQYF
>.|.|15|TRBJ1-1|TRBV7-3
TGTGCCAGCAGCCCCTCGGGTCAGACGAACACTGAAGCTTTCTTT
CASSPSGQTNTEAFF
>.|.|15|TRBJ2-1|TRBV4-2
TGTGCCAGCAGCCAAGTTCAGGGTAGATTGGATGAGCAGTTCTTC
CASSQVQGRLDEQFF
>.|.|14|TRBJ2-1|TRBV6-5
TGTGCCAGCAGTCCCGGACAGTTTGGCGATGAGCAGTTCTTC
CASSPGQFGDEQFF
>TRBD1|.|15|TRBJ1-2|TRBV11-2
TGTGCCAGCAGCTTAGATAACAGGGGTATGGGAGGCTACACCTTC
CASSLDNRGMGGYTF
>TRBD2|.|17|TRBJ2-5|TRBV28
TGTGCCAGCAGTTCCCCCGCCGGGACTAGCGGGAGGGAGACCCAGTACTTC
CASSSPAGTSGRETQYF
>TRBD1|.|17|TRBJ2-7|TRBV7-9
TGTGCCAGCAGCTTAGCCGCGGGACAGGGAGCCTCCTACGAGCAGTACTTC
CASSLAAGQGASYEQYF
>.|.|15|TRBJ2-7|TRBV5-1
TGCGCCAGCAGCTTGGTTGGTAGTATAACCTACGAGCAGTACTTC
CASSLVGSITYEQYF
>TRBD1|.|16|TRBJ2-3|TRBV5-6
TGTGCCAGCAGCTTGGTAGGGACAGGGGGCCAGGATACGCAGTATTTT
CASSLVGTGGQDTQYF
>.|.|14|TRBJ1-5|TRBV4-1
TGCGCCAGCAGCGCCCTTCAGGGCAATCAGCCCCAGCATTTT
CASSALQGNQPQHF
>.|.|14|TRBJ1-1|TRBV5-1
TGCGCCAGCAGCTTGGGAGGCGGGCAGGTTGAAGCTTTCTTT
CASSLGGGQVEAFF
>.|.|15|TRBJ1-5|TRBV19
TGTGCCAGTAGTATAGGGTCACGGAGCCCTCAGCCCCAGCATTTT
CASSIGSRSPQPQHF